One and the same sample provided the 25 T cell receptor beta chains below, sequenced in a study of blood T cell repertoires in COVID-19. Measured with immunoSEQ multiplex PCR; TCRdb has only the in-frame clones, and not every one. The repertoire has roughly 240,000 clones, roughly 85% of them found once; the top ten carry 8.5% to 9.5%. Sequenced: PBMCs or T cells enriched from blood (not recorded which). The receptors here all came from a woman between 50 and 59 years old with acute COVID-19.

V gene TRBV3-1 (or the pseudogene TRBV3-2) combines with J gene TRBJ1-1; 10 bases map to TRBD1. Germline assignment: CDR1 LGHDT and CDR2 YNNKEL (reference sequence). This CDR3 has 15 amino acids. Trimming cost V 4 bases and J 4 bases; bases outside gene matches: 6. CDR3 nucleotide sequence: TGTGCCAGCAGCCCCAGGACAGGGGGGACCACTGAAGCTTTCTTT. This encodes CASSPRTGGTTEAFF.

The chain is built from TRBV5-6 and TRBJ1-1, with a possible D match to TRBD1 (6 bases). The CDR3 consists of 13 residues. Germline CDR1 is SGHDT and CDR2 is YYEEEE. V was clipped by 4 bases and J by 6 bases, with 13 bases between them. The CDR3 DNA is TGTGCCAGCAGCATTACAGGGATACCTGAAGCTTTCTTT. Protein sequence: CASSITGIPEAFF.

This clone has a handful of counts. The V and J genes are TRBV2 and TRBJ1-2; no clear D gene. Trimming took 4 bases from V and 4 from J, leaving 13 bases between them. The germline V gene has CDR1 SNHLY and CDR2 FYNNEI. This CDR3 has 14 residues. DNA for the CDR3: TGTGCCAGCAGTGTAGCAGCGGAGGTCTATGGCTACACCTTC. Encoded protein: CASSVAAEVYGYTF.

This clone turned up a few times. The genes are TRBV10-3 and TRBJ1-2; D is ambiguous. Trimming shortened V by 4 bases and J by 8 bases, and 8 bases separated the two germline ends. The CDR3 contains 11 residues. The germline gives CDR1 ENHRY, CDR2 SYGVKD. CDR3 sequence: CAISAGEGYTF. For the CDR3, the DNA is TGTGCCATCAGTGCGGGAGAGGGCTACACCTTC.

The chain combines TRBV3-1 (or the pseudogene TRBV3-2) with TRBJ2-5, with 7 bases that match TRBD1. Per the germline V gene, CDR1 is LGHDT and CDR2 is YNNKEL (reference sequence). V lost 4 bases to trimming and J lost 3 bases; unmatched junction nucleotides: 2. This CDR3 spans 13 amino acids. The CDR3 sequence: CASSRQGEETQYF. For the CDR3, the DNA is TGTGCCAGCAGCCGCCAGGGGGAAGAGACCCAGTACTTC.

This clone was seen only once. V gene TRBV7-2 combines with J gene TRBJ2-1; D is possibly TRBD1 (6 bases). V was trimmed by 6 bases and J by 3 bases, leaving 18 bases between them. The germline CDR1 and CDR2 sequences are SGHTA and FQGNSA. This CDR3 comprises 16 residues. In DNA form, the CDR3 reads TGTGCCAGCAGTGCACTCGGACAGCGTCTCTACAATGAGCAGTTCTTC. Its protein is CASSALGQRLYNEQFF.

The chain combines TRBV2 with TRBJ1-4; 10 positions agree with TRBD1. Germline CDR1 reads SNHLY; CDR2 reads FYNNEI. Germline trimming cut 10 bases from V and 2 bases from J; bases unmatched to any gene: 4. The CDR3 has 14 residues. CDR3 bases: TGTGCCACTACGACAGGGGGCACTAATGAAAAACTGTTTTTT. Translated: CATTTGGTNEKLFF.

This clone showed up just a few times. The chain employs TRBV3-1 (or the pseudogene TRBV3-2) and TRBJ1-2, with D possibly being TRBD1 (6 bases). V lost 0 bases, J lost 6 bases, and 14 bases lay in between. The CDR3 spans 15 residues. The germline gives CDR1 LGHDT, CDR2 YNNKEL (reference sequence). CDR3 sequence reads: CASSQDQGQGNGYTF. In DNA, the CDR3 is TGTGCCAGCAGCCAAGATCAGGGGCAGGGGAATGGCTACACCTTC.

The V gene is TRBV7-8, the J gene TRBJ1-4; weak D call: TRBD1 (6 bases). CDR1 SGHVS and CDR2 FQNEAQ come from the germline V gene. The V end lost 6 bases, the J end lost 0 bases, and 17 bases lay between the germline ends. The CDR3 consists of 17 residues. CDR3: CASRETRQVATNEKLFF. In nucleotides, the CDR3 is TGTGCCAGCAGGGAAACCCGACAGGTTGCAACTAATGAAAAACTGTTTTTT.

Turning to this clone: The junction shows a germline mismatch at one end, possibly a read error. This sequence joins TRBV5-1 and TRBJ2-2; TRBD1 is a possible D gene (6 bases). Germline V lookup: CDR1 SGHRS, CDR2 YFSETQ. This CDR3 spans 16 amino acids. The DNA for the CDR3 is TGCGCCAGCAGCTTCCCGAGGACAGCGAAAACCGGGGAGCTGTTTTTT. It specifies CASSFPRTAKTGELFF.

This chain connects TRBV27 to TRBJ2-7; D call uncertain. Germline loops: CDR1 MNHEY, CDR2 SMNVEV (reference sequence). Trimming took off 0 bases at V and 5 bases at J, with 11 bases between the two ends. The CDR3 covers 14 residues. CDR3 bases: TGTGCCAGCAGTTTATCGGGCAGCTTCCACGAGCAGTACTTC. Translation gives CASSLSGSFHEQYF.

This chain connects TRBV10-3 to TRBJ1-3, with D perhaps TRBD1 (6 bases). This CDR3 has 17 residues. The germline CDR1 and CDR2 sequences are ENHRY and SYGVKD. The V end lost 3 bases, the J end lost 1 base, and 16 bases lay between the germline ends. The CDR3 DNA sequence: TGTGCCATCAGTGATTCACGGGGCAGGGGATCTGGAAACACCATATATTTT. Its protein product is CAISDSRGRGSGNTIYF.

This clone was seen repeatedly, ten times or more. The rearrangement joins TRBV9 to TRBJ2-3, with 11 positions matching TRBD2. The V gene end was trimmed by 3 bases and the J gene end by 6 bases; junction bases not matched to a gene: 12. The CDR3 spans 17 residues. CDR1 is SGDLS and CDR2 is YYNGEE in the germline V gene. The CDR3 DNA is TGTGCCAGCAGCGCTTACGGTAGCGGGGGGGCCAGGGATACGCAGTATTTT. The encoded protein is CASSAYGSGGARDTQYF.

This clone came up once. This CDR3 reads CATSKRVGTGELFF. The CDR3 nucleotides read TGTGCCACCAGCAAGCGGGTGGGCACCGGGGAGCTGTTTTTT. The J gene is TRBJ2-2, the V gene TRBV15; D might be TRBD2 (6 bases). Trimming shortened V by 4 bases and J by 4 bases, and 10 bases separated the two germline ends. CDR1 and CDR2 (germline): LNHNV, YYDKDF (reference sequence). CDR3 length: 14 amino acids.

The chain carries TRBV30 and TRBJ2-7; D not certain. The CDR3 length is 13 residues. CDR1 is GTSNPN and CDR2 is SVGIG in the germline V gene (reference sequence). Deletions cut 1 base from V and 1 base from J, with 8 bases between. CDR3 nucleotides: TGTGCCTGGAGTGATCACAGTTCCTACGAGCAGTACTTC. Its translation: CAWSDHSSYEQYF.

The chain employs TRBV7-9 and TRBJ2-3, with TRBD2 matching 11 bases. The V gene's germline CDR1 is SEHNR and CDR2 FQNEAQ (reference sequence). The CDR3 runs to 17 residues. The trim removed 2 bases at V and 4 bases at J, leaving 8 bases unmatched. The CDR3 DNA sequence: TGTGCCAGCAGCTTAAGTGTCCTAGCGGGGGGTGCAGATACGCAGTATTTT. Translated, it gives CASSLSVLAGGADTQYF.

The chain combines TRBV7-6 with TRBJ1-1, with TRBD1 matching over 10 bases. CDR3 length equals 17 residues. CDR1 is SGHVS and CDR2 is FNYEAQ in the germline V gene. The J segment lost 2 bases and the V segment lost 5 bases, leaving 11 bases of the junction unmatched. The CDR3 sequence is CASSLGQGRTRNTEAFF. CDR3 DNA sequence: TGTGCCAGCAGCCTGGGACAGGGGAGGACCCGTAACACTGAAGCTTTCTTT. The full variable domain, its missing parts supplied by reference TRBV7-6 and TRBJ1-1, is GAGVSQSPRYKVTKRGQDVALRCDPISGHVSLYWYRQALGQGPEFLTYFNYEAQQDKSGLPNDRFSAERPEGSISTLTIQRTEQRDSAMYRCASSLGQGRTRNTEAFFGQGTRLTVV.

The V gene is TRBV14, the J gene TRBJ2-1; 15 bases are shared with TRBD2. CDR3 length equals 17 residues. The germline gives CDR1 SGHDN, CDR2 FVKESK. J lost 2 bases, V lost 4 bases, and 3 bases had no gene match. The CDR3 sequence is CASSLWTSGGAYNEQFF. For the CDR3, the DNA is TGTGCCAGCAGCCTTTGGACTAGCGGGGGGGCCTACAATGAGCAGTTCTTC.

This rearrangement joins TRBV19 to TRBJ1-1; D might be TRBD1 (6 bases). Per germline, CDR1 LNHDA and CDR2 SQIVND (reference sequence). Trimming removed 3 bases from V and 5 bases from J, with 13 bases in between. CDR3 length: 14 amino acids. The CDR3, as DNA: TGTGCCAGTAGTATCTGGGGGCCGGGGACTGAAGCTTTCTTT. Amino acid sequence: CASSIWGPGTEAFF.

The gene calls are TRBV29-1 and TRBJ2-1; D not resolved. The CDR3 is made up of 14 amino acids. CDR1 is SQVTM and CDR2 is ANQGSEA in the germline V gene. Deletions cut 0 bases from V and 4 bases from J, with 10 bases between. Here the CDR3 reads CSVEESSQYNEQFF. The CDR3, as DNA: TGCAGCGTTGAAGAAAGTTCACAGTACAATGAGCAGTTCTTC.

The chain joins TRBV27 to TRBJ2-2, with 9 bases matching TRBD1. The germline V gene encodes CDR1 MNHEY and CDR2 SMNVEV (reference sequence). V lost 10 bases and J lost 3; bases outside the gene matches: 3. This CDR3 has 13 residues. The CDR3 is CATRTGDTGELFF. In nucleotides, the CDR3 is TGTGCCACCCGGACAGGGGACACCGGGGAGCTGTTTTTT.

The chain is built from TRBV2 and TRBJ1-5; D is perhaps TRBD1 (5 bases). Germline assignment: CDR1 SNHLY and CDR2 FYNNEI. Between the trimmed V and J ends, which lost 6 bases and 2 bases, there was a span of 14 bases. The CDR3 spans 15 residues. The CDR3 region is CASSLQGGRNQPQHF. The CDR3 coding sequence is TGTGCCAGCAGCCTTCAGGGAGGGCGCAATCAGCCCCAGCATTTT.

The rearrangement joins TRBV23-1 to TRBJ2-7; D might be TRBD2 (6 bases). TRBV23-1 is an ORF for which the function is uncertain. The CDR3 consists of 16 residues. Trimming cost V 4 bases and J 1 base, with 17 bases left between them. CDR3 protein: CASSLRLREISYEQYF. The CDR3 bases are TGCGCCAGCAGTCTTCGCCTACGGGAGATTTCCTACGAGCAGTACTTC.

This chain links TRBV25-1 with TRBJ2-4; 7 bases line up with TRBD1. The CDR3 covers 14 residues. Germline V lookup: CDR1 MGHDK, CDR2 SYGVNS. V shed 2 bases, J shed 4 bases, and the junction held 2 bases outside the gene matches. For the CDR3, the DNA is TGTGCCAGCAGTGAAGAGGGACAGAAAAACATTCAGTACTTC. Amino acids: CASSEEGQKNIQYF.

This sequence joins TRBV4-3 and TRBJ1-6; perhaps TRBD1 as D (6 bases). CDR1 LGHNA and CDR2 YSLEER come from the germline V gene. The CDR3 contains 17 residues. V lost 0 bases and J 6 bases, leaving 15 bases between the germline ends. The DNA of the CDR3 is TGCGCCAGCAGCCAAGAGGCGGGGGGCGCCGGTAATTCACCCCTCCACTTT. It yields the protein CASSQEAGGAGNSPLHF.